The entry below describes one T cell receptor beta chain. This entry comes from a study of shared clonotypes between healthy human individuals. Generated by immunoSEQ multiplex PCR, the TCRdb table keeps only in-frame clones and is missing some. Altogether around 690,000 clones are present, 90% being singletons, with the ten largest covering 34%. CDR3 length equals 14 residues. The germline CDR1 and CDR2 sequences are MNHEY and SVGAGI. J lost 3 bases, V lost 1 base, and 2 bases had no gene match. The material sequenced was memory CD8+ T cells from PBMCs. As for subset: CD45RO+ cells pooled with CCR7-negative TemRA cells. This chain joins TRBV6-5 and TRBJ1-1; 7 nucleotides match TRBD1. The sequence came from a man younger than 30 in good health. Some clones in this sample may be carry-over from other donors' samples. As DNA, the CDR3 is TGTGCCAGCAGTTACTGGGACAGCGACACTGAAGCTTTCTTT. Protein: CASSYWDSDTEAFF.